Sequencing of this T cell receptor (beta chain) was carried out in a study of beta chain features in type 1 diabetes. Study background: Comparable age, gender and cell yields were observed in patients relative to healthy donors. Study-wide findings and caveats: The naive, central memory and Treg TCRB repertoires showed an apparent similarity that was greater among patients than among healthy donors. All four CD4+ subsets from Type 1 diabetes patients carried moderately but significantly shorter TCRB CDR3s.

In this sample, this clone turned up a few times. Its antigen is unknown. Different DNA sequences within this sample yield the same CDR3. The CDR3 is made up of 10 amino acids. V lost 3 bases and J lost 4, with 3 bases in between. Germline assignment: CDR1 DFQATT and CDR2 SNEGSKA (reference sequence). What was sequenced were expressed TCRB transcripts, since all of the isolated RNA had been reverse transcribed. The repertoire was sequenced with immunoSEQ multiplex PCR; TCRdb's copy has only in-frame clones and lacks some. The sample has around 650,000 clones, over 10% seen once; the top ten hold roughly 0.12%.

This sequence joins TRBV20-1 and TRBJ2-5; D is uncertain. The material sequenced was naive CD4+ T cells from blood. The sequence came from a man aged 25 to 45 with type 1 diabetes. The CDR3: CSARSETQYF. CDR3 sequence (DNA): TGCAGTGCTAGGTCAGAGACCCAGTACTTC.